This T cell receptor beta chain is drawn from a study of T cell changes during pregnancy in multiple sclerosis. Some clones are missing from TCRdb's copy, which holds only in-frame ones; the method was immunoSEQ multiplex PCR. The sample holds around 110,000 clones, 91% seen once. Per germline, CDR1 MNHEY and CDR2 SMNVEV (reference sequence). V was clipped by 11 bases and J by 5 bases, with 12 bases between them. The CDR3 extends over 11 amino acids. This TCR was sampled from a female donor with multiple sclerosis, enrolled in a pregnancy study. This sequence joins TRBV27 and TRBJ1-1; TRBD1 might be the D (6 bases). The starting material was peripheral blood, obtained before pregnancy. CDR3 bases: TGTGCCGTACAGGGACGGACTGAAGCTTTCTTT. Amino acid sequence: CAVQGRTEAFF.